One sample yielded the 2 T cell receptor beta chains listed below, sequenced in a study of OX40 agonist ivuxolimab in advanced cancers. Library preparation employed the immunoSEQ multiplex PCR assay. This immuneACCESS table, as held by TCRdb, lists in-frame sequences with V and J called but not all clones. Of the missing ones, under half trace to an unresolved V gene in checked studies; the others have no known cause. This sample has about 22,000 clones in its table, and roughly 90% of those were observed once. 30% to 35% of the sample rests with the top ten. The sequencing here drew on CD4+ or CD8+ T cells sorted from blood, taken in a trial of the OX40 agonist ivuxolimab. Receptors were obtained from an adult with an advanced solid tumor such as melanoma, head and neck, liver or kidney cancer.

The chain couples TRBV4-3 to TRBJ2-7; D is ambiguous. V was pared by 1 base and J by 2 bases, with 12 bases between. The CDR3 is 15 amino acids. Germline CDR1 is LGHNA and CDR2 is YSLEER. The CDR3 reads CASSQGPQVAYEQYF. As DNA, the CDR3 is TGCGCCAGCAGCCAAGGTCCGCAGGTAGCCTACGAGCAGTACTTC.

The V and J genes are TRBV4-3 and TRBJ2-7; possible D gene TRBD2, 7 bases. V gave up 5 bases and J gave up 3 bases, with 26 bases separating them. CDR1 is LGHNA, CDR2 YSLEER, per germline. The CDR3 runs to 18 residues. CDR3 nucleotide sequence: TGCGCCAGCAGCGACTGGGGGGCTAGCGGCGAAAACCACTACGAGCAGTACTTC. Protein product: CASSDWGASGENHYEQYF.